This T cell receptor (beta chain) stems from a study of shared clonotypes between healthy human individuals. Clones were read by immunoSEQ multiplex PCR, and TCRdb kept only the in-frame ones, dropping some. The sample holds a few hundred thousand clones; about nine tenths are singletons and the top ten take roughly 15%. In germline, CDR1 is GTSNPN, CDR2 SVGIG (reference sequence). Trimming removed 0 bases at V and 9 bases at J, with 12 bases between. CDR3 size: 13 residues. The source is a man in his late teens or twenties in good health. The chain carries TRBV30 and TRBJ1-5; D unclear. Sequencing was done on a sample of memory CD8+ T cells sorted from blood. Described subset: CD45RO+ cells pooled with CCR7-negative TemRA cells. CDR3 sequence: CAWSVGVSGPQHF. CDR3 nucleotides: TGTGCCTGGAGTGTGGGCGTATCCGGGCCCCAGCATTTT. The variable domain in full, with the rest retrieved from reference TRBV30 and TRBJ1-5, is SQTIHQWPATLVQPVGSPLSLECTVEGTSNPNLYWYRQAAGRGLQLLFYSVGIGQISSEVPQNLSASRPQDRQFILSSKKLLLSDSGFYLCAWSVGVSGPQHFGDGTRLSIL.